One and the same sample provided the 6 T cell receptor beta chains below, sequenced in a study of T cells in Graves' hyperthyroidism and ophthalmopathy. Amplification targeted TCR beta CDR3 regions from RNA transcripts. The HTBI set primed first-round TCR CDR3 RT-PCR. One entry per CDR3 protein results from TCRdb running MiXCR on the multiplex PCR reads. The top ten clones hold less than 20% of a sample with a few hundred thousand distinct CDR3 sequences, roughly 15% of them seen once. Sequencing was done on a sample of blood. The receptors were gathered from a woman in her twenties or thirties with Graves' ophthalmopathy.

This clonotype occurred many times. This may stem from a read error, because a much larger clone lies one nucleotide away. This sequence joins TRBV6-1 and TRBJ2-1; 10 bases map to TRBD2. CDR1 is MNHNS, CDR2 SASEGT, per germline. The CDR3 contains 15 residues. The J segment lost 3 bases and the V segment lost 1 base, leaving 0 bases of the junction unmatched. CDR3 bases: TGTGCCAGCAGTGAAGTAGCGGGGGGCTACAATGAGCAGTTCTTC. It translates to CASSEVAGGYNEQFF.

This clonotype appeared many times. The chain is built from TRBV2 and TRBJ2-5; a possible D gene is TRBD2 (5 bases). This CDR3 comprises 13 residues. V gave up 4 bases and J gave up 1 base, with 7 bases separating them. Per the germline V gene, CDR1 is SNHLY and CDR2 is FYNNEI. The CDR3 spells CASSGERQETQYF. DNA for the CDR3: TGTGCCAGCAGTGGGGAGCGCCAAGAGACCCAGTACTTC.

This clonotype has at least ten counts. The V gene is TRBV5-8, the J gene TRBJ2-3; no reliable D call. Germline V gene sequence: CDR1 SGHTS, CDR2 YDEGEE. This CDR3 comprises 13 residues. The V end lost 5 bases, the J end lost 1 base, and 8 bases lay between the germline ends. The CDR3 reads CASSRPGTDTQYF. CDR3 coding DNA: TGTGCCAGCAGTCGGCCGGGCACAGATACGCAGTATTTT.

The table lists this clonotype with many counts. The V gene is TRBV18, the J gene TRBJ2-2; 8 bases line up with TRBD1. The length of the CDR3 is 14 residues. V dropped 8 bases and J dropped 5; count of bases not matched to a gene: 7. The germline CDR1 and CDR2 sequences are KGHSH and LQKENI. CDR3 sequence reads: CASAQGAQTGELFF. In DNA, the CDR3 is TGTGCCAGCGCCCAGGGGGCGCAGACCGGGGAGCTGTTTTTT.

This clonotype was detected ten times or more. The J gene is TRBJ2-6, the V gene TRBV2; 8 positions match TRBD1. V shed 10 bases, J shed 0 bases, and the junction held 11 bases outside the gene matches. Germline V gives CDR1 SNHLY, CDR2 FYNNEI. The CDR3 contains 17 residues. The CDR3 DNA follows: TGTGCCACGAACATCAGGGGGCCCACCTCTGGGGCCAACGTCCTGACTTTC. Encoded protein: CATNIRGPTSGANVLTF. Combining the CDR3 with reference TRBV2 and TRBJ2-6 gives the whole variable domain EPEVTQTPSHQVTQMGQEVILRCVPISNHLYFYWYRQILGQKVEFLVSFYNNEISEKSEIFDDQFSVERPDGSNFTLKIRSTKLEDSAMYFCATNIRGPTSGANVLTFGAGSRLTVL.

CDR3 protein: CASSRAGTYEQYF. As DNA, the CDR3 is TGTGCCAGCTCACGGGCCGGGACCTACGAGCAGTACTTC. V and J are TRBV18 and TRBJ2-7; D possibly corresponds to TRBD2 (5 bases). The CDR3 totals 13 residues. Germline V gives CDR1 KGHSH, CDR2 LQKENI. Trimming cost V 4 bases and J 2 bases, with 9 bases left between them.